The rows below give T cell receptor beta chains drawn from one sample of a study of blood T cells in healthy people across ages. Via MiXCR, TCRdb re-called the 5' RACE reads, giving one row per CDR3 protein. The sample holds about 1.4 million distinct CDR3 sequences, approximately 59% seen once. The sample consisted of blood. These receptors all come from a man between 18 and 29 years old in good health. CDR3s include the opening cysteine and the closing phenylalanine or tryptophan. Fields, in order: CDR3 protein, CDR3 DNA, CDR3 length, J gene, V gene, clone size, D gene. D genes are given only for firm matches. The listing skips clone size in some rows; elsewhere it reads once, few, many or a size class.

CASTFIRTGGADGELFF | TGTGCCAGCACCTTTATTCGGACAGGGGGCGCCGACGGGGAGCTGTTTTTT | 17 | TRBJ2-2 | TRBV27 | NA | TRBD1
CASSEYGTGVYNEQFF | TGTGCCAGCAGTGAATACGGGACAGGGGTATACAATGAGCAGTTCTTC | 16 | TRBJ2-1 | TRBV25-1 | NA | TRBD1
CASMTGSADTQYF | TGTGCCAGCATGACAGGTTCGGCGGATACGCAGTATTTT | 13 | TRBJ2-3 | TRBV7-9 | NA | NA
CASSLVIWVDRMDEQFF | TGTGCCAGCAGTTTAGTTATCTGGGTCGACAGGATGGACGAGCAGTTCTTC | 17 | TRBJ2-1 | TRBV27 | NA | NA
CASSPGAVAQETQYF | TGTGCCAGCAGTCCGGGTGCAGTGGCCCAAGAGACCCAGTACTTC | 15 | TRBJ2-5 | TRBV9 | NA | NA
CASSSIITRAPYLAKNIQYF | TGTGCCAGCAGCTCCATCATCACACGGGCCCCCTACCTAGCCAAAAACATTCAGTACTTC | 20 | TRBJ2-4 | TRBV9 | few | NA
CASSQVQPNQPQHF | TGCGCCAGCAGCCAAGTTCAGCCTAATCAGCCCCAGCATTTT | 14 | TRBJ1-5 | TRBV4-1 | NA | NA
CSASGGQYGYTF | TGCAGTGCTAGTGGCGGCCAATATGGCTACACCTTC | 12 | TRBJ1-2 | TRBV20-1 | once | NA
CSATGGNEQFF | TGCAGCGCAACAGGGGGCAATGAGCAGTTCTTC | 11 | TRBJ2-1 | TRBV20-1 | many | TRBD1
CASNLPIDREGQETQYF | TGTGCCAGCAACTTACCTATAGACAGGGAAGGTCAAGAGACCCAGTACTTC | 17 | TRBJ2-5 | TRBV7-2 | NA | TRBD1
CASSQERGEFKNEQYF | TGCGCCAGCAGCCAAGAGCGGGGGGAGTTTAAGAATGAGCAGTACTTC | 16 | TRBJ2-7 | TRBV4-3 | NA | TRBD2
CASSSTTSAPEAQYF | TGTGCCAGCAGCTCGACGACTAGCGCTCCAGAGGCCCAGTACTTC | 15 | TRBJ2-7 | TRBV11-2 | NA | TRBD2
CASSYPGRDTEAFF | TGTGCCAGCAGCTATCCGGGCAGGGACACTGAAGCTTTCTTT | 14 | TRBJ1-1 | TRBV7-2 | NA | NA
CASNPISNQPQHF | TGTGCCAGCAACCCTATTAGCAATCAGCCCCAGCATTTT | 13 | TRBJ1-5 | TRBV28 | NA | NA
CASSEGLAASYNEQFF | TGTGCCAGCAGTGAAGGACTAGCGGCCTCCTACAATGAGCAGTTCTTC | 16 | TRBJ2-1 | TRBV2 | few | TRBD2
CASIGLTEAFF | TGTGCCAGCATAGGTTTGACTGAAGCTTTCTTT | 11 | TRBJ1-1 | TRBV3-1 | NA | NA
CASSSRAKVSEQFF | TGTGCCAGCAGTTCCAGGGCTAAGGTTTCAGAGCAGTTCTTC | 14 | TRBJ2-1 | TRBV12-3/TRBV12-4 | few | NA
CASSLPPGLAGGSSYEQYF | TGCGCCAGCAGCCTCCCACCGGGACTAGCGGGAGGGTCCTCCTACGAGCAGTACTTC | 19 | TRBJ2-7 | TRBV5-1 | NA | TRBD2
CAIRDSGTQGEQYF | TGTGCCATCAGAGACTCCGGGACCCAAGGCGAGCAGTACTTC | 14 | TRBJ2-7 | TRBV10-3 | NA | NA
CASSPRASYNEQYF | TGTGCCAGCTCCCCTAGGGCCTCCTACAATGAGCAGTACTTC | 14 | TRBJ2-7 | TRBV6-5 | NA | NA
CASSQDWASGGIDEQFF | TGCGCCAGCAGCCAAGATTGGGCTAGCGGGGGGATAGATGAGCAGTTCTTC | 17 | TRBJ2-1 | TRBV4-3 | NA | TRBD2
CASSWDGANTGELFF | TGTGCCAGCAGTTGGGACGGAGCGAACACCGGGGAGCTGTTTTTT | 15 | TRBJ2-2 | TRBV27 | NA | NA
CASRERGGVANEQFF | TGTGCCTCCCGGGAGCGGGGGGGCGTCGCCAATGAGCAGTTCTTC | 15 | TRBJ2-1 | TRBV27 | NA | TRBD2
CASSLAPGVNTEAFF | TGCGCCAGCAGCTTGGCCCCAGGGGTGAACACTGAAGCTTTCTTT | 15 | TRBJ1-1 | TRBV5-1 | NA | NA
CASSPPGGERAKNIQYF | TGTGCCAGCAGCCCCCCCGGGGGGGAGAGGGCCAAAAACATTCAGTACTTT | 17 | TRBJ2-4 | TRBV7-9 | NA | TRBD2
CASSTGPLETQYF | TGTGCCAGCAGTACCGGACCCTTGGAGACCCAGTACTTC | 13 | TRBJ2-5 | TRBV12-3/TRBV12-4 | few | NA
CASSEGTAEGYGYTF | TGTGCCAGCAGTGAAGGGACAGCGGAAGGTTATGGCTACACCTTC | 15 | TRBJ1-2 | TRBV5-6 | NA | TRBD1
CASSGLQYNEQFF | TGTGCCAGCAGTGGTCTTCAGTACAATGAGCAGTTCTTC | 13 | TRBJ2-1 | TRBV2 | NA | NA
CASSLEAGYGYTF | TGTGCCAGCAGCTTAGAGGCAGGTTATGGCTACACCTTC | 13 | TRBJ1-2 | TRBV7-9 | NA | NA
CASSSIKNRALNTDTQYF | TGTGCCAGCAGCTCAATTAAGAACAGAGCCCTTAACACAGATACGCAGTATTTT | 18 | TRBJ2-3 | TRBV7-8 | NA | NA
CASSPLWGLRNEQFF | TGTGCCAGCTCACCACTCTGGGGCCTAAGGAATGAGCAGTTCTTC | 15 | TRBJ2-1 | TRBV18 | NA | NA
CASSRGTGIHEQYF | TGTGCCAGCAGCCGTGGGACAGGGATCCACGAGCAGTACTTC | 14 | TRBJ2-7 | TRBV5-8 | NA | TRBD1
CASRMGQGARGYTF | TGTGCCAGCAGGATGGGACAGGGGGCTCGCGGCTACACCTTC | 14 | TRBJ1-2 | TRBV28 | NA | TRBD1
CASSPGPRGEQYF | TGTGCCAGCAGTCCGGGACCTCGCGGCGAGCAGTACTTC | 13 | TRBJ2-7 | TRBV6-5 | NA | NA
CVSNGGSSGRGLDTQYF | TGTGTCAGCAACGGAGGGAGTAGCGGGAGGGGGTTAGATACGCAGTATTTT | 17 | TRBJ2-3 | TRBV12-3/TRBV12-4 | NA | TRBD2
CASRSKLADEQFF | TGTGCCAGCAGGTCTAAACTAGCGGATGAGCAGTTCTTC | 13 | TRBJ2-1 | TRBV7-9 | many | TRBD2
CSARSGLAGALRYNEQFF | TGCAGTGCTAGATCAGGACTAGCGGGAGCCCTCAGGTACAATGAGCAGTTCTTC | 18 | TRBJ2-1 | TRBV20-1 | NA | TRBD2
CASSQDFQADTQYF | TGCGCCAGCAGCCAAGATTTTCAGGCAGATACGCAGTATTTT | 14 | TRBJ2-3 | TRBV4-1 | NA | NA
CASSQDLAGERDITDTQYF | TGCGCCAGCAGCCAAGATCTAGCGGGGGAGCGGGACATCACAGATACGCAGTATTTT | 19 | TRBJ2-3 | TRBV4-1 | few | TRBD2
CASSEGQGRNEQFF | TGTGCCAGCAGTGAAGGGCAGGGTCGCAATGAGCAGTTCTTC | 14 | TRBJ2-1 | TRBV6-1 | NA | NA
CASSPTGFSSYEQYF | TGTGCCAGCAGTCCCACAGGGTTTAGCTCCTACGAGCAGTACTTC | 15 | TRBJ2-7 | TRBV7-9 | NA | NA
CACSYSSVVNSPLHF | TGTGCCTGCAGTTACTCGTCTGTAGTGAATTCACCCCTCCACTTT | 15 | TRBJ1-6 | TRBV6-2/TRBV6-3 | NA | NA
CASSLYGDEQYF | TGCGCCAGCAGCTTGTATGGGGACGAGCAGTACTTC | 12 | TRBJ2-7 | TRBV5-1 | NA | NA
CATNRGRGQGANEKLFF | TGTGCCACCAACAGAGGCAGAGGACAGGGGGCAAATGAAAAACTGTTTTTT | 17 | TRBJ1-4 | TRBV15 | NA | TRBD1
CASSRNRGSYEQYF | TGTGCCAGCAGCCGCAACAGGGGTTCCTACGAGCAGTACTTC | 14 | TRBJ2-7 | TRBV4-2 | NA | TRBD1
CSATGGAGSEQYF | TGCAGTGCTACAGGGGGAGCGGGCAGCGAGCAGTACTTC | 13 | TRBJ2-7 | TRBV20-1 | NA | NA
CASGLDPWTIGETQYF | TGTGCTAGTGGTTTGGATCCGTGGACTATTGGTGAGACCCAGTACTTC | 16 | TRBJ2-5 | TRBV12-5 | NA | NA
CASQGRAGAYEQFF | TGCGCCAGCCAAGGACGAGCGGGAGCTTATGAGCAGTTCTTC | 14 | TRBJ2-1 | TRBV5-1 | few | TRBD2
CSATLAGSYNEQFF | TGCAGTGCTACACTAGCCGGGTCCTACAATGAGCAGTTCTTC | 14 | TRBJ2-1 | TRBV20-1 | few | NA
CSVVPAGEVGEQFF | TGCAGCGTTGTACCAGCGGGGGAGGTTGGAGAGCAGTTCTTC | 14 | TRBJ2-1 | TRBV29-1 | NA | TRBD2
CASSGRTPGQSSYNSPLHF | TGTGCCAGCAGCGGGCGCACACCGGGACAGAGCTCCTATAATTCACCCCTCCACTTT | 19 | TRBJ1-6 | TRBV9 | NA | TRBD1
CASSLGPLLAGVAGELFF | TGCGCCAGCAGCTTGGGCCCTTTACTAGCGGGAGTCGCCGGGGAGCTGTTTTTT | 18 | TRBJ2-2 | TRBV5-1 | NA | TRBD2